This record concerns one T cell receptor (beta chain) sequence. This CDR3 comprises 15 residues. Trimming removed 0 bases from V and 8 bases from J, with 17 bases in between. Germline V gene data show CDR1 as DFQATT and CDR2 as SNEGSKA (reference sequence). The library protocol tagged individual cDNA molecules with unique molecular identifiers. TCRdb redid the calling of the 5' RACE reads with MiXCR, one entry per CDR3 protein. The sample lists over 85,000 distinct CDR3 sequences, around 13% occurring once. The sample belongs to a study of early T cells in non-severe SARS-CoV-2 infection. The sequence derives from an adult who was a healthcare worker with PCR-confirmed SARS-CoV-2 infection or an uninfected control (not recorded which). J is TRBJ2-1 and V is TRBV20-1; possibly TRBD2 for D (6 bases). The sequencing input was whole blood. CDR3 protein: CSAREPGLRVHEQFF. The CDR3 DNA reads as TGCAGTGCTAGAGAACCGGGACTCAGGGTCCATGAGCAGTTCTTC.